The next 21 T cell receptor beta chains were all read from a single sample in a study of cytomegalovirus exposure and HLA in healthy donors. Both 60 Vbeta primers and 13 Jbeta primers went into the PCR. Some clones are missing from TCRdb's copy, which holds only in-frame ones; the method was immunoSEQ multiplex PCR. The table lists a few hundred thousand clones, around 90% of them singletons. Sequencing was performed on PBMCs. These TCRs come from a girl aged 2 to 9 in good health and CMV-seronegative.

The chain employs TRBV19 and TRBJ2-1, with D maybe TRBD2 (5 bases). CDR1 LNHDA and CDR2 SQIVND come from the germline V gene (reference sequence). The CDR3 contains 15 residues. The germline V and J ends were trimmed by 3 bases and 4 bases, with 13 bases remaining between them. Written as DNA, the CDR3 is TGTGCCAGTAGTATCGCGAGCGGCGTATACAATGAGCAGTTCTTC. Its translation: CASSIASGVYNEQFF. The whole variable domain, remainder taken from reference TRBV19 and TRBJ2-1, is DGGITQSPKYLFRKEGQNVTLSCEQNLNHDAMYWYRQDPGQGLRLIYYSQIVNDFQKGDIAEGYSVSREKKESFPLTVTSAQKNPTAFYLCASSIASGVYNEQFFGPGTRLTVL.

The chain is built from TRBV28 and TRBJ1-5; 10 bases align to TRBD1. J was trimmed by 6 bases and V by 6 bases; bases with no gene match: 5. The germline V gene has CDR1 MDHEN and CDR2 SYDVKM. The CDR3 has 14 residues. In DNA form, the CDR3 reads TGTGCCAGCAGGCTAGGGACAGGGGTTCAGCCCCAGCATTTT. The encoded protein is CASRLGTGVQPQHF.

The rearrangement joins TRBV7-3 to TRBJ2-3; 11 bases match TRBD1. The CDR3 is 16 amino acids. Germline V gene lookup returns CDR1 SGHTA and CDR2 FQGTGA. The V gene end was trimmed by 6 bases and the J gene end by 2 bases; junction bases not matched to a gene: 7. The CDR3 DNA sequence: TGTGCCAGCAGGGGACAGGGGGGCTTGGCCACAGATACGCAGTATTTT. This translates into CASRGQGGLATDTQYF.

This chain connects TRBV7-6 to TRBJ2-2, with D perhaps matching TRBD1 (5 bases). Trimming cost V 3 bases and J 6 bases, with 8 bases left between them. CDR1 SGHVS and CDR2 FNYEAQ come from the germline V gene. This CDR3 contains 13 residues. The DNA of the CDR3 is TGTGCCAGCAGCTTCCAGGGCGCCGGGGAGCTGTTTTTT. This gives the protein CASSFQGAGELFF.

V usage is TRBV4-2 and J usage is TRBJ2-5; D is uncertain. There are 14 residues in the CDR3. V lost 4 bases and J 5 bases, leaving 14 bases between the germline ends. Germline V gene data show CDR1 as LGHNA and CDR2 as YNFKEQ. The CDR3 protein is CASSPRLRWETQYF. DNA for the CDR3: TGTGCCAGCAGCCCCCGGTTGCGGTGGGAGACCCAGTACTTC.

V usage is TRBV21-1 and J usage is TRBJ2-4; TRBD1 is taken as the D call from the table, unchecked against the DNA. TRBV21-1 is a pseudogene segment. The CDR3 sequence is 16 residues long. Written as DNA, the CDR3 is TGTGCCAGCAGCAAAGGAGTACAGATAGCCAAAAACATTCAGTACTTC. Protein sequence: CASSKGVQIAKNIQYF.

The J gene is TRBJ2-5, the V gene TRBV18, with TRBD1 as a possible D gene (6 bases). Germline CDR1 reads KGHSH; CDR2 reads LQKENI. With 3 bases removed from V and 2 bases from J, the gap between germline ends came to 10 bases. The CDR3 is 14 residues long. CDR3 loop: CASSPLDRQETQYF. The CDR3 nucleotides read TGTGCCAGCTCACCTCTCGACAGGCAAGAGACCCAGTACTTC.

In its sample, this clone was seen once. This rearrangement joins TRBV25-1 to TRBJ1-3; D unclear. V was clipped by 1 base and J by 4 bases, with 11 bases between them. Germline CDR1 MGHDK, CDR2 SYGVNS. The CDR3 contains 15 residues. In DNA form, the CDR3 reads TGTGCCAGCAGTGAATTCGGGATGACAGGAAACACCATATATTTT. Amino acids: CASSEFGMTGNTIYF.

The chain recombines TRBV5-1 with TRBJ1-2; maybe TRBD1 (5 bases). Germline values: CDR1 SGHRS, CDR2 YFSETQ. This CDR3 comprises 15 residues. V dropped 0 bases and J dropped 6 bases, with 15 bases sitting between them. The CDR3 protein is CASSLVRGRDDGYTF. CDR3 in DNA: TGCGCCAGCAGCTTGGTAAGGGGCAGGGATGATGGCTACACCTTC.

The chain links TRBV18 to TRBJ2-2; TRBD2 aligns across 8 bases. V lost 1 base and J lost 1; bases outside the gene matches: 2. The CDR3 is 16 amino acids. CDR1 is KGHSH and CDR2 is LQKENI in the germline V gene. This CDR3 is CASSPLLAGNTGELFF. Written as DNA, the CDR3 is TGTGCCAGCTCACCACTGCTAGCGGGGAACACCGGGGAGCTGTTTTTT.

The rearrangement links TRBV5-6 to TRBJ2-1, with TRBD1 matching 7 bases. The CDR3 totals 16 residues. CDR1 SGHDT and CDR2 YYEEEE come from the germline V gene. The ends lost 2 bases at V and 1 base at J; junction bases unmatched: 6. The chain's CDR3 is CASSFPGGVSYNEQFF. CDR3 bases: TGTGCCAGCAGCTTCCCAGGGGGAGTTTCCTACAATGAGCAGTTCTTC.

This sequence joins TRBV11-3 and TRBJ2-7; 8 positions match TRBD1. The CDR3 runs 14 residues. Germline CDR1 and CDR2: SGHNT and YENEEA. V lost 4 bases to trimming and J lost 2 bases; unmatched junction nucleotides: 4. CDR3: CASSSDREPYEQYF. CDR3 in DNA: TGTGCCAGCAGCTCGGACAGGGAACCCTACGAGCAGTACTTC.

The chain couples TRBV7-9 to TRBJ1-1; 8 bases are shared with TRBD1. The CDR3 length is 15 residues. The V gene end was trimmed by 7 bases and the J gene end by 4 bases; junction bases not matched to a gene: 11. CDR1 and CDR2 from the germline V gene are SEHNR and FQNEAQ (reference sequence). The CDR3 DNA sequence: TGTGCCAGCAACCGAGTAGAGGACAGGGTCACTGAAGCTTTCTTT. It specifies CASNRVEDRVTEAFF.

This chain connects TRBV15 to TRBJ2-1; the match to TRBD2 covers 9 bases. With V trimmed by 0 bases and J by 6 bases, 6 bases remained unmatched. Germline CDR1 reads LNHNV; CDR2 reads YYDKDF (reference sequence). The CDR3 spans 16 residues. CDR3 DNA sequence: TGTGCCACCAGCAGAGATCCAGCGGGAGGTATCAATGAGCAGTTCTTC. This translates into CATSRDPAGGINEQFF.

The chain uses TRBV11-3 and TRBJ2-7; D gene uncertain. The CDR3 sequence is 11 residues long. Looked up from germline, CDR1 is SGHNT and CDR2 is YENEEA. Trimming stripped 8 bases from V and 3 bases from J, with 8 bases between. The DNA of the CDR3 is TGTGCCAGCGGCATCGTCTACGAGCAGTACTTC. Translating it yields CASGIVYEQYF.

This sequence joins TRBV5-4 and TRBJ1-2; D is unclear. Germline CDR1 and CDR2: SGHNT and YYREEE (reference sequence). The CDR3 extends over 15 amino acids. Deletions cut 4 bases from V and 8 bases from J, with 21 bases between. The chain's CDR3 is CASSPVLDFAQGYTF. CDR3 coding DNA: TGTGCCAGCAGCCCGGTACTGGACTTTGCCCAGGGCTACACCTTC. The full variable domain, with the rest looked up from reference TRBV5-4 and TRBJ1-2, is ETGVTQSPTHLIKTRGQQVTLRCSSQSGHNTVSWYQQALGQGPQFIFQYYREEENGRGNFPPRFSGLQFPNYSSELNVNALELDDSALYLCASSPVLDFAQGYTFGSGTRLTVV.

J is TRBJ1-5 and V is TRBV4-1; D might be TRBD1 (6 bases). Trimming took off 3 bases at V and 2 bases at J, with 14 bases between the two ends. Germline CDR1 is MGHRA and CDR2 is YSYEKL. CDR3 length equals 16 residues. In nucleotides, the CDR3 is TGCGCCAGCAGCCAGGAGACAGGCCTAGGCAATCAGCCCCAGCATTTT. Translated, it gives CASSQETGLGNQPQHF.

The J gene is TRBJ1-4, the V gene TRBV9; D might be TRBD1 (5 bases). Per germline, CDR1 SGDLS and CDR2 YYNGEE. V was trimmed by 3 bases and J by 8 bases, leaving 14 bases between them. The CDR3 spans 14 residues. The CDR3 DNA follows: TGTGCCAGCAGCGCTCCAGGACAAACGGAAAAACTGTTTTTT. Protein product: CASSAPGQTEKLFF.

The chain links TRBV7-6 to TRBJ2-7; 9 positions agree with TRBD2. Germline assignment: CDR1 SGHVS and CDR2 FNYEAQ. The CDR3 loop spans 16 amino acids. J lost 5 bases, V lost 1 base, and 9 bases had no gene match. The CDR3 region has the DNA TGTGCCAGCAGCTTAGGTCCGGGGACTAGCCGCGACGAGCAGTACTTC. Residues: CASSLGPGTSRDEQYF.

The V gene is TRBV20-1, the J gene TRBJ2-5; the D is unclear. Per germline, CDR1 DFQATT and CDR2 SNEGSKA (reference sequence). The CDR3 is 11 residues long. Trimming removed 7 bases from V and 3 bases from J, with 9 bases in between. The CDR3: CSGRLKETQYF. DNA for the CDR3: TGCAGTGGTCGACTGAAAGAGACCCAGTACTTC.

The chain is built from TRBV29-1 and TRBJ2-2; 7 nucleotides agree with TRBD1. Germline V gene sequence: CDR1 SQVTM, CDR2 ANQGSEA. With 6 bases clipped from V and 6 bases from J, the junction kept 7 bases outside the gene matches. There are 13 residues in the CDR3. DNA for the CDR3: TGCAGCGTCGGACAGGCCCCCGCCGGGGAGCTGTTTTTT. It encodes CSVGQAPAGELFF.